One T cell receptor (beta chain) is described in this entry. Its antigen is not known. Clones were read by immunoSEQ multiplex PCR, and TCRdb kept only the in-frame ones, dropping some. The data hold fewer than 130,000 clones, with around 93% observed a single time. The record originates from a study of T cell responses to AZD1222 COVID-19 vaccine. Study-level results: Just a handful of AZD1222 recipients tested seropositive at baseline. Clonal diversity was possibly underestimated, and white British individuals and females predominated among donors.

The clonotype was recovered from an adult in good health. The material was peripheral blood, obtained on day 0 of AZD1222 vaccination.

In nucleotides, the CDR3 is TGTGCCAGCCGTGGACAGGGCGATGAAAAACTGTTTTTT. Translated, it gives CASRGQGDEKLFF. This chain links TRBV19 with TRBJ1-4, with 8 bases lining up with TRBD1. V dropped 9 bases and J dropped 6; count of bases not matched to a gene: 6. This CDR3 comprises 13 residues. The germline V gene has CDR1 LNHDA and CDR2 SQIVND (reference sequence).